The present TCR beta chain was sequenced within a study of OX40 agonist ivuxolimab in advanced cancers. In the study overall: Ivuxolimab, which patients received intravenously every 2 weeks, was dosed at 0.01 to 10 mg/kg.

Anyone with autoimmune disease history or systemic immunosuppression was excluded. Sequencing used immunoSEQ multiplex PCR; TCRdb keeps in-frame clones, though not all of them. The sample lists 74,000 or so clones, 70% to 90% occurring once. This CDR3 contains 16 residues. The junction had 7 bases not matched to a gene; V was cut back by 4 bases and J by 1 base. Germline CDR1 is SGHDT and CDR2 is YYEEEE. This chain joins TRBV5-6 and TRBJ2-7, with 11 bases that match TRBD2. The clonotype was recovered from an adult with an advanced solid tumor such as melanoma, head and neck, liver or kidney cancer. This specimen consisted of CD4+ or CD8+ T cells sorted from blood, obtained in a trial of the OX40 agonist ivuxolimab. CDR3 sequence reads: CASSPLTSGTSYEQYF. CDR3 DNA: TGTGCCAGCAGCCCACTGACTAGCGGGACTTCCTACGAGCAGTACTTC.